The entry that follows covers one T cell receptor beta chain sequence. What it recognizes is unknown. This sample is drawn from a study of T cell repertoires in cytomegalovirus infection. Across the whole study: CMV infection and matching HLA type were both indicated by public TCR beta signatures. Overall study findings and caveats: Individuals carrying CMV plus the relevant HLA were identified by cumulative frequency of public TCR beta families. CMV-specific HLA-C-restricted TCR beta clonotypes dominated the ex vivo response.

TCRdb redid the calling of the reads with MiXCR, one entry per CDR3 protein. The sample includes roughly 60,000 distinct CDR3 sequences, roughly 32% seen only once; the top ten take around three quarters. CDR3 length: 18 residues. Trimming took 1 base from V and 4 from J, leaving 22 bases between them. CDR1 is SGHAT, CDR2 FQNNGV, per germline. The source is a human donor in good health (CMV status not recorded). Some clones in this sample may be carry-over from other donors' samples. Sequencing was done on a sample of PBMCs, sequenced either directly or after in vitro stimulation (not recorded which). The rearrangement links TRBV11-2 to TRBJ1-1, with D possibly being TRBD1 (6 bases). The CDR3 sequence is CASSLVHMGQGTGTEAFF. CDR3 in DNA: TGTGCCAGCAGCTTAGTTCACATGGGGCAGGGGACGGGCACTGAAGCTTTCTTT.